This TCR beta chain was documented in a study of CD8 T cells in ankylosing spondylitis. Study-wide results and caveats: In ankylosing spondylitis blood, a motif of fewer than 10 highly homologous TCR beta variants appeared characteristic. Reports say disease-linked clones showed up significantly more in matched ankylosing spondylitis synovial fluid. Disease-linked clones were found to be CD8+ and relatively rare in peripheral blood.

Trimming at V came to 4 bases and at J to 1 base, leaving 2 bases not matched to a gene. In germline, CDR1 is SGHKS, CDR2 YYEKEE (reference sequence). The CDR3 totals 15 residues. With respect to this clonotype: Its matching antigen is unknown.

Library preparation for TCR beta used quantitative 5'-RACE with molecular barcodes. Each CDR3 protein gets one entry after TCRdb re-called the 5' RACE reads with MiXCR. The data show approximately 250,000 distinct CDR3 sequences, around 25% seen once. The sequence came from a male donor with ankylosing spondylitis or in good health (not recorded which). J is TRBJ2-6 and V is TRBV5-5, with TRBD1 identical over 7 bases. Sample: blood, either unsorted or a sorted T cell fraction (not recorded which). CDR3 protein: CASSARGSGANVLTF. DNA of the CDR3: TGTGCCAGCAGCGCCAGGGGGTCTGGGGCCAACGTCCTGACTTTC.